The rows below give T cell receptor beta chains drawn from one sample of a study of control samples from healthy donors and cancer patients. Libraries were prepared by immunoSEQ multiplex PCR; TCRdb keeps only in-frame clonotypes and omits some of them. The repertoire has under 200,000 clones, over 85% of them found once; the top ten carry 7.5% to 8.5%. The sequencing input was blood. The origin of the receptors is a woman aged 40 to 50 in good health. Both conserved end residues are part of each CDR3. The order of the fields is D gene, V gene, J gene, clone size, CDR3 protein, CDR3 DNA. The D gene is left open where the match is weak. Part of the rows lack a size; the others show once, few, many or a class for expanded clones.

.	TRBV11-3	TRBJ2-1	.	CASSSGSPGDEQFF	TGTGCCAGCAGCTCCGGGTCCCCCGGGGATGAGCAGTTCTTC
.	TRBV25-1	TRBJ1-6	.	CASSADQGRSPLHF	TGTGCCAGCAGTGCAGACCAGGGCAGGTCACCCCTCCACTTT
.	TRBV11-2	TRBJ2-5	once	CASSLSPGLETQYF	TGTGCCAGCAGCCTCTCGCCGGGGTTGGAGACCCAGTACTTC
TRBD1	TRBV19	TRBJ2-6	.	CASSPPDRGTAGANVLTF	TGTGCCAGTAGTCCGCCGGACAGGGGGACTGCGGGGGCCAACGTCCTGACTTTC
TRBD1	TRBV3-1/TRBV3-2	TRBJ2-1	.	CASSSDRVSEQFF	TGTGCCAGCAGCTCGGACAGGGTATCTGAGCAGTTCTTC
.	TRBV5-1	TRBJ1-1	.	CASSLDTVNTEAFF	TGCGCCAGCAGCTTGGATACGGTGAACACTGAAGCTTTCTTT
.	TRBV2	TRBJ2-1	.	CASSEGGGRPNEQFF	TGTGCCAGCAGTGAAGGGGGGGGCCGTCCCAATGAGCAGTTCTTC
TRBD2	TRBV7-8	TRBJ2-1	once	CASSPRTSGRGNEQFF	TGTGCCAGCAGCCCTCGGACTAGCGGGAGGGGCAATGAGCAGTTCTTC
.	TRBV10-3	TRBJ1-5	.	CAISPGPEPQHF	TGTGCCATCAGTCCCGGGCCGGAGCCCCAGCATTTT
.	TRBV5-6	TRBJ1-6	.	CASSLYQGSPLHF	TGTGCCAGCAGCTTGTACCAGGGCTCACCCCTCCACTTT
.	TRBV4-1	TRBJ1-3	.	CASSQGGRGRGSGNTIYF	TGCGCCAGCAGCCAAGGAGGGCGGGGACGTGGCTCTGGAAACACCATATATTTT
.	TRBV20-1	TRBJ1-1	.	CSALGTPRAFF	TGCAGTGCTCTCGGGACTCCCAGGGCTTTCTTT
.	TRBV18	TRBJ1-3	.	CASSPGSSGGNTIYF	TGTGCCAGCTCACCGGGGTCGAGTGGGGGAAACACCATATATTTT
.	TRBV9	TRBJ1-2	once	CASSVDGTSIYGYTF	TGTGCCAGCAGCGTAGACGGGACAAGCATTTACGGCTACACCTTC
.	TRBV9	TRBJ2-1	.	CASSATGTRVNNEQFF	TGTGCCAGCAGCGCTACCGGGACAAGGGTAAACAATGAGCAGTTCTTC
.	TRBV5-8	TRBJ2-5	.	CASSLVAARETQYF	TGTGCCAGCAGCTTGGTAGCAGCCCGAGAGACCCAGTACTTC
.	TRBV6-6	TRBJ1-6	.	CASRPEADYNSPLHF	TGTGCCAGTCGCCCCGAGGCCGATTATAATTCACCCCTCCACTTT
.	TRBV27	TRBJ1-2	.	CASSPARGGEVWNYGYTF	TGTGCCAGCAGCCCCGCGCGCGGGGGGGAGGTTTGGAACTATGGCTACACCTTC
TRBD1	TRBV6-6	TRBJ2-7	.	CASRRTGQNYEQYF	TGTGCCAGCAGGCGTACGGGACAGAATTACGAGCAGTACTTC
.	TRBV4-3	TRBJ1-2	.	CASSQEQGVYGYTF	TGCGCCAGCAGCCAAGAACAGGGAGTCTATGGCTACACCTTC
TRBD1	TRBV5-1	TRBJ1-2	.	CASSSWTGSNYGYTF	TGCGCCAGCAGCTCATGGACAGGTTCAAACTATGGCTACACCTTC
TRBD1	TRBV6-6	TRBJ1-2	once	CASSLSTGTGTGYTF	TGTGCCAGCAGTTTATCCACCGGGACAGGGACTGGCTACACCTTC
TRBD1	TRBV10-3	TRBJ1-2	.	CAISEPPGTEDGYTF	TGTGCCATCAGTGAGCCGCCGGGGACAGAGGATGGCTACACCTTC
.	TRBV11-2	TRBJ2-7	.	CASSLVSRVELGEQYF	TGTGCCAGCAGCTTAGTTTCCAGGGTCGAATTGGGGGAGCAGTACTTC
.	TRBV7-8	TRBJ2-1	.	CASSRDVNEQFF	TGTGCCAGCAGCCGTGATGTCAATGAGCAGTTCTTC
.	TRBV21-1	TRBJ2-7	.	CASSNYLGDRSYEQYF	TGTGCCAGCAGCAATTATTTAGGCGACAGATCCTACGAGCAGTACTTC
TRBD1	TRBV3-1/TRBV3-2	TRBJ1-2	.	CASSQKNGQENYGYTF	TGTGCCAGCAGCCAAAAAAATGGACAGGAAAACTATGGCTACACCTTC
.	TRBV7-8	TRBJ1-3	.	CASSLVGGTGNTIYF	TGTGCCAGCAGCTTAGTTGGGGGGACTGGAAACACCATATATTTT
.	TRBV9	TRBJ2-1	.	CASSAGHADNEQFF	TGTGCCAGCAGCGCAGGGCACGCAGACAATGAGCAGTTCTTC
TRBD1	TRBV13	TRBJ1-2	.	CASSPRQGGYTF	TGTGCCAGCAGCCCTCGACAGGGTGGCTACACCTTC
.	TRBV7-9	TRBJ2-2	.	CASSPNRDPYRELFF	TGTGCCAGCAGCCCCAACCGGGACCCTTACCGGGAGCTGTTTTTT
.	TRBV6-2/TRBV6-3	TRBJ1-1	.	CASSRQVGGTEAFF	TGTGCCAGCAGTAGACAGGTTGGGGGGACTGAAGCTTTCTTT
TRBD1	TRBV9	TRBJ1-4	.	CASSVDGRGQDEKLFF	TGTGCCAGCAGCGTAGATGGCAGGGGGCAGGACGAAAAACTGTTTTTT
.	TRBV7-6	TRBJ1-3	.	CASSLVKERPGLSGNTIYF	TGTGCCAGCAGCTTAGTCAAGGAGCGCCCAGGTCTGTCTGGAAACACCATATATTTT
.	TRBV20-1	TRBJ1-5	.	CSASEGTSNQPQHF	TGCAGTGCTAGTGAGGGGACGAGCAATCAGCCCCAGCATTTT
.	TRBV7-2	TRBJ1-5	.	CASSPNFNQPQHF	TGTGCCAGCAGCCCCAACTTCAATCAGCCCCAGCATTTT
.	TRBV7-9	TRBJ1-2	once	CASRAGRDGYTF	TGTGCCAGCAGGGCGGGCAGGGATGGCTACACCTTC
.	TRBV6-6	TRBJ1-6	once	CASSYYSNSPLHF	TGTGCCAGCAGTTACTACAGTAATTCACCCCTCCACTTT